These 9 T cell receptor beta chains were all obtained from the same sample, sequenced in a study of blood T cell repertoires in COVID-19. Only in-frame clones appear in the TCRdb table, and some are missing; sequencing was by immunoSEQ multiplex PCR. The sample lists a few hundred thousand clones, roughly four fifths seen once, with around 3.6% in the top ten. Sequencing was done on a sample of PBMCs or T cells enriched from blood (not recorded which). These receptors originate from a man aged 45 to 65 who had recovered from COVID-19.

On this clone: The same CDR3 arises from other DNA sequences in this sample as well. This chain links TRBV5-1 with TRBJ2-1, with D unresolved. The CDR3 runs to 15 residues. CDR1 SGHRS and CDR2 YFSETQ come from the germline V gene. V lost 0 bases to trimming and J lost 0 bases, with 7 bases between them. CDR3 nucleotides: TGCGCCAGCAGCTTGGGCTCGAGCTCCTACAATGAGCAGTTCTTC. Protein: CASSLGSSSYNEQFF.

The gene calls are TRBV29-1 and TRBJ1-2; no reliable D call. CDR1 and CDR2 (germline): SQVTM, ANQGSEA. Between the trimmed V and J ends, which lost 6 bases and 8 bases, there was a span of 16 bases. This CDR3 spans 12 amino acids. CDR3 in DNA: TGCAGCGTGATTACTCTCGGGGTCGGCTACACCTTC. Translated, it gives CSVITLGVGYTF.

The chain links TRBV11-2 to TRBJ1-1, with 12 positions matching TRBD1. This CDR3 comprises 16 residues. After removal of 7 bases from V and 4 bases from J, the junction contained 10 bases not matched to a gene. Germline V gene data show CDR1 as SGHAT and CDR2 as FQNNGV. The CDR3 region has the DNA TGTGCCAGCACTCCGGGACAGGGGGCTTGGGGCACTGAAGCTTTCTTT. Amino acids: CASTPGQGAWGTEAFF.

The rearrangement uses TRBV18 and TRBJ2-3, with a tentative D call TRBD1 (6 bases). The V end was cut by 6 bases, the J end by 2 bases, with 15 bases between. This CDR3 contains 15 residues. Germline V lookup: CDR1 KGHSH, CDR2 LQKENI. CDR3 loop: CASSPGQWNTDTQYF. In DNA, the CDR3 is TGTGCCAGCTCCCCAGGACAGTGGAACACAGATACGCAGTATTTT.

The V and J genes are TRBV6-5 and TRBJ2-5; tentatively, D is TRBD1 (6 bases). The CDR3 extends over 16 amino acids. CDR1 is MNHEY and CDR2 is SVGAGI in the germline V gene. Deletions cut 0 bases from V and 4 bases from J, with 15 bases between. This CDR3 reads CASSYSTNRVVETQYF. In DNA, the CDR3 is TGTGCCAGCAGTTACTCGACGAACAGGGTCGTAGAGACCCAGTACTTC.

The chain joins TRBV30 to TRBJ1-5, with TRBD1 matching 7 bases. Germline-derived CDR1 and CDR2 are GTSNPN and SVGIG (reference sequence). J lost 0 bases, V lost 1 base, and 6 bases had no gene match. The CDR3 is 16 amino acids. This chain's CDR3 is CAWSGGTAYSNQPQHF. In DNA, the CDR3 is TGTGCCTGGAGTGGAGGGACAGCTTATAGCAATCAGCCCCAGCATTTT.

The CDR3 reads CASSLVGGEGTSPLHF. As DNA, the CDR3 is TGTGCCAGCAGCTTAGTAGGGGGAGAGGGAACTTCACCCCTCCACTTT. The rearrangement links TRBV7-8 to TRBJ1-6, with D possibly TRBD1 on 6 matching bases. Germline-derived CDR1 and CDR2 are SGHVS and FQNEAQ. Between the trimmed V and J ends, which lost 1 base and 9 bases, there was a span of 16 bases. The CDR3 runs 16 residues.

In its sample, this clone was seen once. The chain carries TRBV5-1 and TRBJ2-7; TRBD2 agrees at 12 bases. Per the germline V gene, CDR1 is SGHRS and CDR2 is YFSETQ. The trim removed 2 bases at V and 1 base at J, leaving 7 bases unmatched. The CDR3 is made up of 17 amino acids. The CDR3 loop reads CASSFGLAGGLSYEQYF. DNA for the CDR3: TGCGCCAGCAGCTTTGGGCTAGCGGGAGGGTTATCCTACGAGCAGTACTTC.

This sequence joins TRBV19 and TRBJ1-5, with D unresolved. Germline loops: CDR1 LNHDA, CDR2 SQIVND (reference sequence). Trimming cost V 1 base and J 3 bases, with 10 bases left between them. This CDR3 comprises 15 residues. The CDR3 region has the DNA TGTGCCAGTAGTATAGTGGGAGGACTCAATCAGCCCCAGCATTTT. As protein: CASSIVGGLNQPQHF.